This T cell receptor (beta chain) was found in a study of post-analysis software for immune sequencing data. Study-wide points: Controls showed significantly higher normalized Chao1 diversity than did multiple sclerosis patients. In patients, TRBV5-6, TRBV5-1 and TRBV20-1 belonged to 4 or 5 TRBV segments found more frequently than in controls.

As for this clonotype: Its target is not known.

CDR3 size: 16 residues. Trimming stripped 6 bases from V and 0 bases from J, with 15 bases between. Unique molecular identifiers were present in the TCR beta cDNA libraries. One entry per CDR3 protein results from TCRdb running MiXCR on the PCR reads. The data contain over 700,000 distinct CDR3 sequences, roughly 29% of them singletons. Sequences were obtained from blood. This TCR was recovered from a girl aged 10-17 years with multiple sclerosis. This chain links TRBV12-3 or TRBV12-4 with TRBJ2-4, with a weak D call TRBD1 (6 bases). The DNA of the CDR3 is TGTGCCAGCAGCCCTGGACAGCTAATAGCCAAAAACATTCAGTACTTC. This codes for CASSPGQLIAKNIQYF.